This TCR beta chain was observed in a study of blood T cell repertoires in COVID-19. Study-wide background: The study drew acute and convalescent COVID-19 samples from the United States, Italy and Spain. Sample material is recorded as cDNA or gDNA derived from T cells, B-cell-depleted T cells, or PBMCs.

The CDR3 length is 16 residues. Trimming shortened V by 4 bases and J by 7 bases, and 19 bases separated the two germline ends. The germline V gene encodes CDR1 SEHNR and CDR2 FQNEAQ (reference sequence). Authors' data handling: Reference gene primer amplification yielded estimated nucleated cell counts. Profiled with immunoSEQ multiplex PCR; TCRdb holds only in-frame clones, not every one. The V and J calls and clone size are taken from that table; D and trimming were inferred from the DNA. The sample carries hundreds of thousands of clones, 85% recorded once. The sequencing sample was made of peripheral blood. The receptor was derived from a human donor in a cohort sampled during active COVID-19. The chain is built from TRBV7-9 and TRBJ1-4; unclear D gene. CDR3 sequence: CASSSLLQRATEKLFF. CDR3 nucleotides: TGTGCCAGCAGCTCGCTACTACAGAGGGCGACTGAAAAACTGTTTTTT.